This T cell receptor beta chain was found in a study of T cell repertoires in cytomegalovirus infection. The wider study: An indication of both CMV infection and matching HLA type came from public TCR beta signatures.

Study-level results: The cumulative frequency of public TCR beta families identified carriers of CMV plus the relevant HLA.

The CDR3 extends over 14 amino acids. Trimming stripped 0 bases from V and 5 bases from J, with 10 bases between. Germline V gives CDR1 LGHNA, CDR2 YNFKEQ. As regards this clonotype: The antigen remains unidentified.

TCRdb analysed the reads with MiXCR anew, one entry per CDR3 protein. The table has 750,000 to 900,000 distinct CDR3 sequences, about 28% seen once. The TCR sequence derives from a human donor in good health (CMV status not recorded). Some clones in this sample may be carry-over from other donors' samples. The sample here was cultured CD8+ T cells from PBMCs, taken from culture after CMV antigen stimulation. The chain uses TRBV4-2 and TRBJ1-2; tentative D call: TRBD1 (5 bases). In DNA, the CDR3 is TGTGCCAGCAGCCAAGATGTGGACATGTATGGCTACACCTTC. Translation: CASSQDVDMYGYTF.